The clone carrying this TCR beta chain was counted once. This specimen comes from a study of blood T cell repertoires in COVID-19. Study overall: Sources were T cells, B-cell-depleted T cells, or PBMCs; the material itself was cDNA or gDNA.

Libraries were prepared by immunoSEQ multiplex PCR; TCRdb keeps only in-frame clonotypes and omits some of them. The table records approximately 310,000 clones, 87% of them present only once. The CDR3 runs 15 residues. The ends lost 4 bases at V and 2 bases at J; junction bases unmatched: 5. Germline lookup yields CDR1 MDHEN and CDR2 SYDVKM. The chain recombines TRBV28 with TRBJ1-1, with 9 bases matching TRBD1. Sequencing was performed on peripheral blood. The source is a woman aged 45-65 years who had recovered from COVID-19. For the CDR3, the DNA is TGTGCCAGCAGTTCCGGGACAGGGACTAACACTGAAGCTTTCTTT. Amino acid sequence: CASSSGTGTNTEAFF.